Below, 24 T cell receptor beta chains from the same sample are listed, as sequenced in a study of T cells in Graves' hyperthyroidism and ophthalmopathy. Amplified regions were TCR beta CDR3 sequences from RNA transcripts. The TCR CDR3 first-round RT-PCR relied on the HTBI primer set. TCRdb independently ran MiXCR on the multiplex PCR reads; one entry per CDR3 protein. Of almost 600,000 distinct CDR3 sequences detected, under 60% appear once; the ten largest clones hold more than 7.5%. Specimen: peripheral blood or thyroid tissue (not recorded which). All receptors derive from a young woman with Graves' hyperthyroidism.

The CDR3 coding sequence is TGTGCCAGCAGCTTCAGTAGCGGTTCCTACAATGAGCAGTTCTTC. This codes for CASSFSSGSYNEQFF. The V call is TRBV11-2, the J call TRBJ2-1, with D maybe TRBD2 (6 bases). CDR1 and CDR2 from the germline V gene are SGHAT and FQNNGV. The CDR3 length is 15 residues. Trimming pared 3 bases from V and 1 base from J, leaving 10 bases between.

Ten or more counts support this clonotype. The chain is built from TRBV4-1 and TRBJ1-5; D is uncertain. Trimming shortened V by 0 bases and J by 4 bases, and 13 bases separated the two germline ends. Germline CDR1 is MGHRA and CDR2 is YSYEKL. CDR3 length: 16 amino acids. CDR3 in DNA: TGCGCCAGCAGCCAAGATCGGAGACTCCCAAATCAGCCCCAGCATTTT. Amino acid sequence: CASSQDRRLPNQPQHF.

This clonotype has at least ten counts. The J gene is TRBJ1-5, the V gene TRBV4-1; 7 nucleotides agree with TRBD1. Trimming cost V 4 bases and J 2 bases; bases outside gene matches: 8. This CDR3 is built from 16 residues. Germline CDR1 and CDR2: MGHRA and YSYEKL. CDR3 region: CASSLEGALGNQPQHF. In DNA form, the CDR3 reads TGCGCCAGCAGCCTTGAGGGGGCTTTAGGCAATCAGCCCCAGCATTTT.

This clonotype was seen a few times. The V and J genes are TRBV5-1 and TRBJ2-3, with 12 nucleotides matching TRBD2. The trim removed 4 bases at V and 4 bases at J, leaving 7 bases unmatched. CDR3 length: 16 residues. Germline CDR1 SGHRS, CDR2 YFSETQ. CDR3 coding DNA: TGCGCCAGCAGCGGTCTAGCGGGAGGGCCCTCAGATACGCAGTATTTT. As protein: CASSGLAGGPSDTQYF.

The chain recombines TRBV2 with TRBJ2-7, with 9 bases lining up with TRBD1. The J call is uncertain, as TRBJ1-2 better fits the DNA end. CDR1 SNHLY and CDR2 FYNNEI come from the germline V gene. There are 16 residues in the CDR3. CDR3 region: CASSRDREDLPYGYTF. The CDR3 DNA is TGTGCCAGCAGCCGGGACAGGGAGGACCTTCCCTATGGCTACACCTTC.

This clonotype was picked up many times. CDR3 protein: CASSTGQVYLNTEAFF. In nucleotides, the CDR3 is TGTGCCAGTAGTACGGGACAGGTTTATCTGAACACTGAAGCTTTCTTT. The rearrangement joins TRBV19 to TRBJ1-1; 8 bases match TRBD1. The trim removed 4 bases at V and 0 bases at J, leaving 7 bases unmatched. The CDR3 has 16 amino acids. Per germline, CDR1 LNHDA and CDR2 SQIVND (reference sequence).

The J gene is TRBJ1-3, the V gene TRBV3-1, with a possible D match to TRBD1 (5 bases). The CDR3 length is 17 residues. Germline CDR1 LGHDT, CDR2 YNNKEL (reference sequence). Trimming pared 4 bases from V and 0 bases from J, leaving 16 bases between. CDR3 bases: TGTGCCAGCAGCCCCCCCGGGGCTACCCGCTCTGGAAACACCATATATTTT. Translation gives CASSPPGATRSGNTIYF.

This clonotype was counted a single time. J is TRBJ2-3 and V is TRBV11-3, with TRBD2 matching 10 bases. CDR3 size: 16 residues. V dropped 3 bases and J dropped 3; count of bases not matched to a gene: 6. The V gene's germline CDR1 is SGHNT and CDR2 YENEEA. CDR3 DNA sequence: TGTGCCAGCAGCTTGGGACTAGCGCCACAAACAGATACGCAGTATTTT. Translating it yields CASSLGLAPQTDTQYF.

This clonotype was detected many times. At one of its ends the junction is not consistent with the germline gene, which may arise from a read error. Here the CDR3 DNA reads TGTGCCAGCAGCTTAGGGGGGAACACTGAAGCTTTCTTT. Translated: CASSLGGNTEAFF. This sequence joins TRBV5-1 and TRBJ1-1; a possible D gene is TRBD1 (6 bases). Germline values: CDR1 SGHRS, CDR2 YFSETQ. The CDR3 has 13 residues.

This clonotype was seen a single time. The chain links TRBV10-3 to TRBJ2-5, with 11 nucleotides matching TRBD2. The junction had 8 bases not matched to a gene; V was cut back by 0 bases and J by 5 bases. This CDR3 has 17 amino acids. Per the germline V gene, CDR1 is ENHRY and CDR2 is SYGVKD. The CDR3 region is CAISESWLAGGGETQYF. CDR3 coding DNA: TGTGCCATCAGTGAGTCTTGGCTAGCGGGAGGAGGGGAGACCCAGTACTTC.

This clonotype was detected many times. The gene calls are TRBV4-1 and TRBJ1-1, with unresolved D. V dropped 4 bases and J dropped 1 base, with 10 bases sitting between them. The germline V gene has CDR1 MGHRA and CDR2 YSYEKL. CDR3 length: 14 amino acids. CDR3 loop: CASSPTQGNTEAFF. In DNA, the CDR3 is TGCGCCAGCAGCCCCACCCAAGGGAACACTGAAGCTTTCTTT.

Many counts were recorded for this clonotype. The chain couples TRBV7-8 to TRBJ2-7; 9 bases are a match to TRBD1. Germline V gene lookup returns CDR1 SGHVS and CDR2 FQNEAQ. The V and J ends lost 3 bases and 4 bases, in that order; junction bases with no gene match: 16. The CDR3 is made up of 18 amino acids. The CDR3 DNA reads TGTGCCAGCAGCTTTAGGGGGGCTCGGACAGGGGATTCGTACGAGCAGTACTTC. Amino acid sequence: CASSFRGARTGDSYEQYF.

On this clonotype: The junction and the germline gene differ at one end; a read error may be behind it. This sequence joins TRBV5-1 and TRBJ1-1, with 8 positions matching TRBD1. The CDR3 loop spans 13 amino acids. Per germline, CDR1 SGHRS and CDR2 YFSETQ. For the CDR3, the DNA is TGCGCCAGCAGCTGGACAGGGAACACTAAAGCTTTCTTT. It specifies CASSWTGNTKAFF.

The chain recombines TRBV19 with TRBJ1-2, with D maybe TRBD1 (6 bases). Germline CDR1 is LNHDA and CDR2 is SQIVND (reference sequence). Trimming stripped 6 bases from V and 7 bases from J, with 21 bases between. This CDR3 region has 15 residues. CDR3 DNA sequence: TGTGCCAGTAGCCCTGAGACAGGTTCCACCTCTGGCTACACCTTC. Translated: CASSPETGSTSGYTF.

The CDR3 reads CSSGDDSYEQYF. CDR3 sequence (DNA): TGCAGCTCCGGGGACGACTCCTACGAGCAGTACTTC. The chain employs TRBV29-1 and TRBJ2-7; D possibly matches TRBD1 or TRBD2 (5 bases each). In germline, CDR1 is SQVTM, CDR2 ANQGSEA. With 8 bases removed from V and 0 bases from J, the gap between germline ends came to 11 bases. This CDR3 is built from 12 residues.

This clonotype was seen only a few times. This could be a read error, since a much larger clone is one nucleotide away. V usage is TRBV4-1 and J usage is TRBJ1-1, with D possibly matching TRBD1 (6 bases). This CDR3 is 15 amino acids long. Germline CDR1 MGHRA, CDR2 YSYEKL. Written as DNA, the CDR3 is TGCGCCAGCAGCCAAGAAGGAGGCAGGGACACTGAAGCTCTCTTT. Translated: CASSQEGGRDTEALF.

This clonotype was seen a single time. V usage is TRBV7-9 and J usage is TRBJ2-1; the match to TRBD2 covers 8 bases. This CDR3 region has 16 residues. Germline lookup yields CDR1 SEHNR and CDR2 FQNEAQ (reference sequence). Trimming cost V 8 bases and J 6 bases; bases outside gene matches: 15. The CDR3 loop reads CASPLGGARSCNEQFF. For the CDR3, the DNA is TGTGCCAGCCCTCTCGGGGGGGCGAGGAGTTGCAATGAGCAGTTCTTC.

The chain combines TRBV20-1 with TRBJ2-5, with TRBD1 matching 10 bases. This CDR3 is 15 amino acids long. Germline V gives CDR1 DFQATT, CDR2 SNEGSKA (reference sequence). Trimming cost V 3 bases and J 5 bases; bases outside gene matches: 9. Written as DNA, the CDR3 is TGCAGTGCTAGGCCGGGACAGGGGACGGTGGAGACCCAGTACTTC. Amino acids: CSARPGQGTVETQYF.

The CDR3 DNA sequence: TGTGCCAGCAGCTTAGGGGGTGAGGCAGGGGACTACTATGGCTACACCTTC. Its translation: CASSLGGEAGDYYGYTF. V usage is TRBV7-9 and J usage is TRBJ1-2; a weak D match, TRBD1 (6 bases). Germline lookup yields CDR1 SEHNR and CDR2 FQNEAQ (reference sequence). V was clipped by 1 base and J by 3 bases, with 18 bases between them. The CDR3 has 17 residues.

As regards this clonotype: One junction end does not reproduce the germline sequence, and a read error may be involved. V and J are TRBV13 and TRBJ2-5, with 9 bases identical to TRBD1. This CDR3 region has 17 residues. From germline, CDR1 is PRHDT and CDR2 FYEKMQ (reference sequence). For the CDR3, the DNA is TGCGCCAGCAGCCCACTCGACAGGGGGACCCACCAAGAGACCCAGTACTTC. This codes for CASSPLDRGTHQETQYF.

As to this clonotype: This could be a read error, since a much larger clone is one nucleotide away. This rearrangement joins TRBV5-8 to TRBJ2-7; the match to TRBD1 covers 7 bases. The CDR3 is made up of 13 amino acids. Unmatched junction bases numbered 7, after V lost 1 base and J lost 9 bases. CDR1 is SGHTS and CDR2 is YDEGEE in the germline V gene. CDR3 DNA sequence: TGTGCCAGCAGCTTGAGGGGGCGGTCCGGGCAGTACTTC. It is translated as CASSLRGRSGQYF.

As to this clonotype: At one end the junction does not follow the germline gene, possibly because of a read error. The CDR3 nucleotides are TGTGCCAGCAGCTCCCTGGGGGACAGCTCCCACAATGAGCAGTTCTTC. This gives the protein CASSSLGDSSHNEQFF. V and J are TRBV7-2 and TRBJ2-1, with 7 bases lining up with TRBD1. The CDR3 has 16 residues. Germline V gene data show CDR1 as SGHTA and CDR2 as FQGNSA.

This clonotype was seen many times. V and J are TRBV12-5 and TRBJ1-1; D is unclear. The V gene's germline CDR1 is LGHNT and CDR2 FRNRAP. The CDR3 contains 13 residues. Trimming pared 1 base from V and 6 bases from J, leaving 9 bases between. CDR3 sequence: CASGLDRAPEAFF. CDR3 coding DNA: TGTGCTAGTGGTTTGGACCGGGCTCCTGAAGCTTTCTTT.

This clonotype was observed many times. The rearrangement joins TRBV11-3 to TRBJ1-2; D gene unclear. V lost 5 bases, J lost 2 bases, and 15 bases lay in between. The V gene's germline CDR1 is SGHNT and CDR2 YENEEA. This CDR3 has 15 amino acids. The CDR3 DNA reads as TGTGCCAGCAGCCCGAGTAGAGTTTCCAACTATGGCTACACCTTC. Its protein product is CASSPSRVSNYGYTF. The variable domain in full, completed from reference TRBV11-3 and TRBJ1-2, reads EAGVVQSPRYKIIEKKQPVAFWCNPISGHNTLYWYLQNLGQGPELLIRYENEEAVDDSQLPKDRFSAERLKGVDSTLKIQPAELGDSAVYLCASSPSRVSNYGYTFGSGTRLTVV.